A selection of T cell receptor beta chains follows, all from one sample in a study of T-cell reconstitution after alpha-beta-depleted transplantation in children. TCRdb redid the calling of the PCR reads with MiXCR, one entry per CDR3 protein. The table includes under 300,000 distinct CDR3 sequences, over 9.5% detected once. Source: PBMCs from the stem cell graft donor, taken from the stem cell graft. The receptor set was obtained from a human donor who donated a stem cell graft to a child with SCID. Both conserved end residues are part of each CDR3. The D gene is left open where the match is weak. Not all rows give a size; the values are once, few, many and, for expanded clones, a class.

TRBJ2-6 TRBV5-4 NA NA CASSLRSGTTDSGANVLTF TGTGCCAGCAGCTTGCGGTCCGGGACGACCGACTCTGGGGCCAACGTCCTGACTTTC
TRBJ1-1 TRBV5-1 many NA CASSLGTLATEAFF TGCGCCAGCAGCTTGGGGACCTTGGCCACTGAAGCTTTCTTT
TRBJ2-3 TRBV5-6 many TRBD2 CASARRGGTDTQYF TGTGCCAGCGCCCGGCGGGGGGGCACAGATACGCAGTATTTT
TRBJ1-5 TRBV7-2 many NA CASSERGHQPQHF TGTGCCAGCAGCGAGAGGGGACATCAGCCCCAGCATTTT
TRBJ2-3 TRBV4-2 many NA CASSQDGVYTDTQYF TGTGCCAGCAGCCAAGATGGGGTCTACACAGATACGCAGTATTTT
TRBJ2-3 TRBV29-1 many NA CSVDYSRWNTQYF TGCAGCGTTGATTACAGCCGGTGGAATACGCAGTATTTT
TRBJ2-1 TRBV7-2 many NA CASSLGVAEGHNEQFF TGTGCCAGCAGCTTAGGGGTGGCAGAAGGTCACAATGAGCAGTTCTTC
TRBJ2-1 TRBV5-1 many NA CASSLGGNSYNEQFF TGCGCCAGCAGTCTTGGGGGAAATTCCTACAATGAGCAGTTCTTC
TRBJ1-1 TRBV14 many TRBD1 CASSQLQGAKYTEAFF TGTGCCAGCAGCCAATTGCAGGGGGCGAAGTACACTGAAGCTTTCTTT
TRBJ2-2 TRBV5-1 many TRBD1 CASSSPGQGAAGELFF TGCGCCAGCAGCTCTCCGGGACAGGGGGCAGCAGGGGAGCTGTTTTTT
TRBJ2-3 TRBV5-6 many NA CASSTGGLDRGQYF TGTGCCAGCAGCACCGGGGGCTTGGACCGAGGGCAGTATTTT
TRBJ1-5 TRBV5-1 many TRBD1 CASSLRTGSDQPQHF TGCGCCAGCAGCCTTAGGACAGGGTCGGATCAGCCCCAGCATTTT
TRBJ2-1 TRBV7-9 many NA CASTTDTRSYNEQFF TGTGCCAGCACAACGGACACGCGCTCCTACAATGAGCAGTTCTTC
TRBJ1-5 TRBV5-1 many NA CASSLDGQNSNQPQHF TGCGCCAGCAGCTTGGATGGGCAAAATAGCAATCAGCCCCAGCATTTT
TRBJ2-5 TRBV20-1 NA NA CSGRRFGETQYF TGCAGCGGACGGCGATTCGGAGAGACCCAGTACTTC
TRBJ2-7 TRBV20-1 many NA CSARGGRDYEQYF TGCAGTGCAAGGGGGGGGCGGGACTACGAGCAGTACTTC
TRBJ2-2 TRBV5-1 many NA CASSSQGNTGELFF TGCGCCAGCAGCTCCCAGGGGAACACCGGGGAGCTGTTTTTT
TRBJ2-5 TRBV7-8 many NA CASSLGWAQETQYF TGTGCCAGCAGCTTAGGCTGGGCCCAAGAGACCCAGTACTTC
TRBJ1-1 TRBV6-2/TRBV6-3 many NA CASSPRHTEAFF TGTGCCAGCAGTCCCCGACACACTGAAGCTTTCTTT
TRBJ2-2 TRBV20-1 few NA CSARGVGVNTGELFF TGCAGTGCTAGAGGGGTGGGGGTTAACACCGGGGAGCTGTTTTTT